The 18 T cell receptor beta chains below all came from one sample that was sequenced in a study of blood T cell repertoires in COVID-19. Sequencing used immunoSEQ multiplex PCR; TCRdb keeps in-frame clones, though not all of them. The profile covers about 120,000 clones, with over 80% appearing a single time and under 3% taken by the ten largest. Sequencing input: peripheral blood. The receptors were sampled from a man aged 25 to 40 with acute or convalescent COVID-19.

The rearrangement links TRBV19 to TRBJ1-5; D remains ambiguous. The CDR3 runs to 14 residues. The V gene lost 10 bases and the J gene lost 0 bases, with 13 bases spanning the gap. Germline CDR1 is LNHDA and CDR2 is SQIVND (reference sequence). The CDR3 is CATRGFHSNQPQHF. The CDR3 nucleotides read TGTGCCACAAGAGGGTTCCATAGCAATCAGCCCCAGCATTTT. Full variable domain (rest looked up from reference TRBV19 and TRBJ1-5): DGGITQSPKYLFRKEGQNVTLSCEQNLNHDAMYWYRQDPGQGLRLIYYSQIVNDFQKGDIAEGYSVSREKKESFPLTVTSAQKNPTAFYLCATRGFHSNQPQHFGDGTRLSIL.

In the case of this clone: The junction does not match germline at one end; this may be a read error. This sequence joins TRBV20-1 and TRBJ1-4; D is ambiguous. The CDR3 is made up of 10 amino acids. Per germline, CDR1 DFQATT and CDR2 SNEGSKA (reference sequence). The CDR3 DNA reads TGCAGTGCTGGAAGGGAGGTCGGGGTTTTT. Translated: CSAGREVGVF.

The chain recombines TRBV2 with TRBJ2-1; no clear D gene. CDR1 is SNHLY and CDR2 is FYNNEI in the germline V gene. This CDR3 has 13 residues. The germline V and J ends were trimmed by 2 bases and 4 bases, with 6 bases remaining between them. The chain's CDR3 is CASSELLYNEQFF. DNA of the CDR3: TGTGCCAGCAGTGAACTACTTTACAATGAGCAGTTCTTC.

The CDR3 protein is CASSPRPKDTQYF. CDR3 coding DNA: TGTGCCAGCTCACCACGTCCTAAAGATACGCAGTATTTT. This chain uses TRBV18 with TRBJ2-3; D not certain. Germline CDR1 reads KGHSH; CDR2 reads LQKENI. The CDR3 is made up of 13 amino acids. Trimming removed 1 base at V and 5 bases at J, with 7 bases between.

The chain joins TRBV11-2 to TRBJ2-1; D not resolved. Germline-derived CDR1 and CDR2 are SGHAT and FQNNGV. There are 16 residues in the CDR3. Between the trimmed V and J ends, which lost 4 bases and 5 bases, there was a span of 18 bases. In DNA, the CDR3 is TGTGCCAGCAGCTGCCATCAAGAGGCTTCCAACAATGAGCAGTTCTTC. The encoded protein is CASSCHQEASNNEQFF.

The chain recombines TRBV5-4 with TRBJ2-7, with D perhaps matching TRBD1 (5 bases). The V gene's germline CDR1 is SGHNT and CDR2 YYREEE (reference sequence). V lost 6 bases and J 1 base, leaving 23 bases between the germline ends. The CDR3 runs to 17 residues. The CDR3: CASTSNQGGWGSYEQYF. CDR3 coding DNA: TGTGCCAGCACCTCCAATCAGGGCGGTTGGGGATCCTACGAGCAGTACTTC.

V gene TRBV19 combines with J gene TRBJ1-2; no clear D. CDR3 size: 13 residues. The V gene lost 5 bases and the J gene lost 2 bases, with 9 bases spanning the gap. CDR1 LNHDA and CDR2 SQIVND come from the germline V gene (reference sequence). DNA for the CDR3: TGTGCCAGTAGTGTCGAGGTCAACTATGGCTACACCTTC. Translation: CASSVEVNYGYTF.

The chain is built from TRBV5-1 and TRBJ2-1; TRBD2 matches at 8 bases. CDR3 length: 16 residues. The ends lost 7 bases at V and 4 bases at J; junction bases unmatched: 13. The germline CDR1 and CDR2 sequences are SGHRS and YFSETQ. CDR3 sequence (DNA): TGCGCCAGCCGAACGGGACTAGGAGAGAATTACAATGAGCAGTTCTTC. Amino acids: CASRTGLGENYNEQFF. Variable domain in full (rest from reference TRBV5-1 and TRBJ2-1): KAGVTQTPRYLIKTRGQQVTLSCSPISGHRSVSWYQQTPGQGLQFLFEYFSETQRNKGNFPGRFSGRQFSNSRSEMNVSTLELGDSALYLCASRTGLGENYNEQFFGPGTRLTVL.

The chain combines TRBV5-7 with TRBJ1-1; D possibly corresponds to TRBD1 (5 bases). TRBV5-7 is annotated as an ORF whose role is uncertain. Trimming stripped 0 bases from V and 10 bases from J, with 7 bases between. CDR3 length: 11 amino acids. The CDR3 DNA reads as TGTGCCAGCAGCTTGGGGAGGGGAGCTTTCTTT. This codes for CASSLGRGAFF.

CDR3 amino acids: CASSPDRGTGELFF. The CDR3 bases are TGTGCCAGCTCCCCGGACAGGGGCACCGGGGAGCTGTTTTTT. The J gene is TRBJ2-2, the V gene TRBV18; 9 bases are a match to TRBD1. Trimming removed 6 bases from V and 4 bases from J; junction bases left unmatched: 3. This CDR3 has 14 residues. Germline V CDR1 and CDR2: KGHSH, LQKENI.

V is TRBV21-1 and J is TRBJ1-5; TRBD1 is the table's D call and was not checked against the DNA. TRBV21-1 is deemed a pseudogene. The CDR3 runs 14 residues. The CDR3 sequence is CASRTGGGNQPQHF. Written as DNA, the CDR3 is TGTGCCAGCAGGACAGGGGGAGGCAATCAGCCCCAGCATTTT.

The count of this clone is one. The rearrangement uses TRBV6-4 and TRBJ1-2; D is perhaps TRBD1 (6 bases). In germline, CDR1 is MRHNA, CDR2 SNTAGT. The CDR3 runs to 12 residues. Trimming stripped 6 bases from V and 8 bases from J, with 13 bases between. The CDR3 protein is CASRVPGEGYTF. CDR3 DNA sequence: TGTGCCAGCAGAGTTCCAGGGGAAGGCTACACCTTC.

The chain employs TRBV4-1 and TRBJ2-1; weak D call: TRBD1 (6 bases). CDR1 MGHRA and CDR2 YSYEKL come from the germline V gene. The CDR3 covers 15 residues. Trimming removed 3 bases from V and 0 bases from J, with 9 bases in between. The CDR3 is CASSQTRGSYNEQFF. In nucleotides, the CDR3 is TGCGCCAGCAGCCAGACCAGGGGCTCCTACAATGAGCAGTTCTTC.

The rearrangement uses TRBV13 and TRBJ1-2; no clear D gene. CDR1 and CDR2 from the germline V gene are PRHDT and FYEKMQ (reference sequence). Trimming removed 0 bases from V and 2 bases from J, with 10 bases in between. This CDR3 spans 15 amino acids. Here the CDR3 DNA reads TGTGCCAGCAGCTTAGGCTCATTGGAGAACTATGGCTACACCTTC. Translated: CASSLGSLENYGYTF.

The V and J genes are TRBV6-2 or TRBV6-3 and TRBJ2-5, with TRBD2 matching 8 bases. This CDR3 contains 17 residues. V gave up 0 bases and J gave up 2 bases; unmatched junction bases: 8. CDR1 and CDR2 from the germline V gene are MNHEY and SVGEGT. In DNA, the CDR3 is TGTGCCAGCAGTTACTCGTACCCGCGGGGGGAACAAGAGACCCAGTACTTC. It specifies CASSYSYPRGEQETQYF.

This clone has a handful of counts. The rearrangement uses TRBV6-5 and TRBJ1-4, with TRBD1 matching over 10 bases. The CDR3 sequence is 13 residues long. In germline, CDR1 is MNHEY, CDR2 SVGAGI. V shed 5 bases and J 10 bases; nucleotides not matched to a gene: 4. The CDR3 region is CASSLRDRGKLFF. As DNA, the CDR3 is TGTGCCAGCAGTCTCCGGGACAGGGGAAAACTGTTTTTT.

This sequence joins TRBV6-6 and TRBJ1-4; D is possibly TRBD1 (5 bases). Germline CDR1 MNHNY, CDR2 SVGAGI (reference sequence). V shed 2 bases and J shed 4 bases, with 11 bases lying between them. The CDR3 length is 15 residues. The CDR3 DNA reads TGTGCCAGCAGTTACCGGGGGGGGTTTAATGAAAAACTGTTTTTT. This translates into CASSYRGGFNEKLFF.

This clone was seen more than once but under ten times. The chain recombines TRBV27 with TRBJ2-1, with 8 bases that match TRBD2. Per the germline V gene, CDR1 is MNHEY and CDR2 is SMNVEV (reference sequence). The V segment lost 5 bases and the J segment 4 bases; nucleotides outside the gene matches: 13. The CDR3 consists of 17 residues. This CDR3 is CASSRPRSGGRYNEQFF. The CDR3 DNA reads as TGTGCCAGCAGTAGGCCCCGCTCGGGCGGGAGGTACAATGAGCAGTTCTTC.